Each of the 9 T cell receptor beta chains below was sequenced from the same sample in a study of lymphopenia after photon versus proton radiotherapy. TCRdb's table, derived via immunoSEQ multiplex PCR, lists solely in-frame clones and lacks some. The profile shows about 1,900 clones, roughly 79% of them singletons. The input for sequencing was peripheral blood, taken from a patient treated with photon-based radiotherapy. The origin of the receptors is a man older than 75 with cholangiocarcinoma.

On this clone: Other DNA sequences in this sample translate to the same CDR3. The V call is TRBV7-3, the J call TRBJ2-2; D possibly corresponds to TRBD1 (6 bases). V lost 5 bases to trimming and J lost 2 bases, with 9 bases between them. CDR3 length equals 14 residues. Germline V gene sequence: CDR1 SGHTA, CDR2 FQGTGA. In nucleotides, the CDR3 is TGTGCCAGCAGCCCGGACAGTAACACCGGGGAGCTGTTTTTT. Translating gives CASSPDSNTGELFF.

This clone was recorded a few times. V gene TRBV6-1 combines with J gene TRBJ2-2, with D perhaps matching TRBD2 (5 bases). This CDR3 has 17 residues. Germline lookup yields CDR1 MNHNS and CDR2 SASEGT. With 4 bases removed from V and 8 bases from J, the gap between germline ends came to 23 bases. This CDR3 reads CASSVLTPYPGGGELFF. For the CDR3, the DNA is TGTGCCAGCAGTGTCCTAACACCCTACCCAGGAGGAGGGGAGCTGTTTTTT.

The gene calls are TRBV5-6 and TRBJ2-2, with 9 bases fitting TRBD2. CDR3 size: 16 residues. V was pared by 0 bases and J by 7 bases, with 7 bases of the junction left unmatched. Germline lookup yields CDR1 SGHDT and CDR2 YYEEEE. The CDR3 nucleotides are TGTGCCAGCAGCTTGGGTAGCGGGGGAATCATCGGGGAGCTGTTTTTT. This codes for CASSLGSGGIIGELFF.

The CDR3 DNA is TGTGCCAGCAGTACCGTGGGACCGGTCGATGAGCAGTTCTTC. Translated: CASSTVGPVDEQFF. The chain has TRBV2 and TRBJ2-1; D tentatively reads TRBD1 or TRBD2 (5 bases each). Trimming left V 5 bases short and J 8 bases short, with 16 bases between. The CDR3 runs 14 residues. Germline-derived CDR1 and CDR2 are SNHLY and FYNNEI.

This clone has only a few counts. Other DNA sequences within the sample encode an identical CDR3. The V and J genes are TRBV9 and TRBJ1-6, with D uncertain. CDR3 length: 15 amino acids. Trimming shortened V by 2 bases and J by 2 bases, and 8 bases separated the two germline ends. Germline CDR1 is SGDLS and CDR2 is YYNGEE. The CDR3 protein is CASSVGRPYNSPLHF. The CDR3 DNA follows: TGTGCCAGCAGCGTCGGACGCCCCTATAATTCACCCCTCCACTTT.

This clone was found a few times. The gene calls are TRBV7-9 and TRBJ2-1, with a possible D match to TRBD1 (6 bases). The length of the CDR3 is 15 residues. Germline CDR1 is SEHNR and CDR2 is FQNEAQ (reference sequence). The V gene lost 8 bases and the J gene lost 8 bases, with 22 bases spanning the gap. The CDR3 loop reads CASAPPGQSPHEQFF. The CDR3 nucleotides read TGTGCCAGCGCCCCGCCGGGACAATCACCCCATGAGCAGTTCTTC.

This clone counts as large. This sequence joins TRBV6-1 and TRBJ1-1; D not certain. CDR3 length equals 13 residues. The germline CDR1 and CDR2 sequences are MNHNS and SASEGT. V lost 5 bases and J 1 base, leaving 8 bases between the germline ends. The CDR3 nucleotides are TGTGCCAGCAGTTATGGGCCGAACACTGAAGCTTTCTTT. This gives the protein CASSYGPNTEAFF.

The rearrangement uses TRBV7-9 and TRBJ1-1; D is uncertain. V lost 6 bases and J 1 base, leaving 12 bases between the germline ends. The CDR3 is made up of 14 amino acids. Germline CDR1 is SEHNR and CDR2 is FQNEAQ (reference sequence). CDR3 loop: CASRFQQQNTEAFF. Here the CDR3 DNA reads TGTGCCAGCAGATTTCAACAGCAGAACACTGAAGCTTTCTTT.

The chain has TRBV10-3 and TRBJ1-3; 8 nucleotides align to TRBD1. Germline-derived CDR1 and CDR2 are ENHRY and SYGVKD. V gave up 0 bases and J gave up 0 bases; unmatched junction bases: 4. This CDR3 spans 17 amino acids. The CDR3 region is CAISESDRANSGNTIYF. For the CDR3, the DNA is TGTGCCATCAGTGAGTCGGACAGGGCGAACTCTGGAAACACCATATATTTT.